Listed here are 21 T cell receptor beta chains from one sample, sequenced in a study of identifying expanded T cells in peripheral blood. Clones were read by immunoSEQ multiplex PCR, and TCRdb kept only the in-frame ones, dropping some. In the table there are more than 70,000 clones, around 88% of which are singletons. The material sequenced was blood. Receptors originate from a person aged 18-70 years in good health.

The V call is TRBV11-2, the J call TRBJ1-1; D is perhaps TRBD1 (6 bases). Trimming shortened V by 5 bases and J by 2 bases, and 24 bases separated the two germline ends. CDR1 SGHAT and CDR2 FQNNGV come from the germline V gene. The CDR3 runs 18 residues. DNA of the CDR3: TGTGCCAGCAGCCCCAAAAGGGGGGGCTCTGTGCAAAACACTGAAGCTTTCTTT. Residues: CASSPKRGGSVQNTEAFF.

J is TRBJ1-6 and V is TRBV5-3; D remains ambiguous. TRBV5-3 is flagged as an ORF with uncertain function. The CDR3 runs 15 residues. The V end was cut by 6 bases, the J end by 0 bases, with 10 bases between. DNA for the CDR3: TGTGCCAGAACATGCGGTGGCTCCTATAATTCACCCCTCCACTTT. It yields the protein CARTCGGSYNSPLHF.

V and J are TRBV7-9 and TRBJ2-5; D call uncertain. Germline CDR1 is SEHNR and CDR2 is FQNEAQ (reference sequence). Between the trimmed V and J ends, which lost 4 bases and 5 bases, there was a span of 5 bases. The CDR3 consists of 11 residues. This CDR3 is CASSSRETQYF. The CDR3 DNA sequence: TGTGCCAGCAGCTCACGGGAGACCCAGTACTTC. Using reference TRBV7-9 and TRBJ2-5 for the parts outside the CDR3, the full variable domain is DTGVSQNPRHKITKRGQNVTFRCDPISEHNRLYWYRQTLGQGPEFLTYFQNEAQLEKSRLLSDRFSAERPKGSFSTLEIQRTEQGDSAMYLCASSSRETQYFGPGTRLLVL.

CDR3 sequence reads: CASSRQEGHEQYF. The CDR3 DNA reads TGTGCCAGTAGTAGGCAGGAGGGTCACGAGCAGTACTTC. The chain links TRBV19 to TRBJ2-7, with D maybe TRBD2 (6 bases). V was shortened by 4 bases and J by 5 bases, with 12 bases between the two germline ends. Germline loops: CDR1 LNHDA, CDR2 SQIVND (reference sequence). The CDR3 extends over 13 amino acids.

J is TRBJ1-2 and V is TRBV11-3; TRBD1 agrees at 7 bases. Losses at the gene ends were 1 base for V and 3 bases for J; bases not matched to a gene: 8. This CDR3 comprises 16 residues. Germline CDR1 is SGHNT and CDR2 is YENEEA. CDR3 sequence reads: CASSLGGSGTDYGYTF. The DNA for the CDR3 is TGTGCCAGCAGCTTAGGAGGGTCCGGGACAGACTATGGCTACACCTTC. Complete variable domain (other parts from reference TRBV11-3 and TRBJ1-2): EAGVVQSPRYKIIEKKQPVAFWCNPISGHNTLYWYLQNLGQGPELLIRYENEEAVDDSQLPKDRFSAERLKGVDSTLKIQPAELGDSAVYLCASSLGGSGTDYGYTFGSGTRLTVV.

Only one count was recorded for this clone. J is TRBJ1-2 and V is TRBV7-9; D might be TRBD1 (6 bases). The germline gives CDR1 SEHNR, CDR2 FQNEAQ (reference sequence). The CDR3 runs to 15 residues. The V end was cut by 0 bases, the J end by 0 bases, with 8 bases between. CDR3 region: CASSLAQGTNYGYTF. CDR3 nucleotide sequence: TGTGCCAGCAGCTTAGCTCAGGGGACTAACTATGGCTACACCTTC.

This chain connects TRBV6-1 to TRBJ1-2; tentatively, D is TRBD1 (5 bases). Germline CDR1 MNHNS, CDR2 SASEGT. The V gene lost 0 bases and the J gene lost 8 bases, with 13 bases spanning the gap. This CDR3 comprises 14 residues. CDR3 bases: TGTGCCAGCAGTGAAGCACAGGTCTCTTGGGGCTACACCTTC. This codes for CASSEAQVSWGYTF.

This sequence joins TRBV19 and TRBJ2-1; 9 bases agree with TRBD1. This CDR3 has 14 amino acids. Germline V gene lookup returns CDR1 LNHDA and CDR2 SQIVND (reference sequence). With 7 bases clipped from V and 4 bases from J, the junction kept 5 bases outside the gene matches. The CDR3 DNA reads as TGTGCCAGTACCCGGGACAGGGAGTACAATGAGCAGTTCTTC. Translating it yields CASTRDREYNEQFF. The full variable domain, with the rest looked up from reference TRBV19 and TRBJ2-1, is DGGITQSPKYLFRKEGQNVTLSCEQNLNHDAMYWYRQDPGQGLRLIYYSQIVNDFQKGDIAEGYSVSREKKESFPLTVTSAQKNPTAFYLCASTRDREYNEQFFGPGTRLTVL.

The genes are TRBV19 and TRBJ2-6; TRBD2 is a possible D gene (6 bases). Germline-derived CDR1 and CDR2 are LNHDA and SQIVND (reference sequence). The length of the CDR3 is 17 residues. Trimming removed 5 bases at V and 0 bases at J, with 14 bases between. CDR3 protein: CASSWGVGSSGANVLTF. DNA of the CDR3: TGTGCCAGTAGTTGGGGGGTAGGTTCCTCTGGGGCCAACGTCCTGACTTTC.

This chain joins TRBV18 and TRBJ2-2; D possibly corresponds to TRBD1 (6 bases). Trimming took off 5 bases at V and 7 bases at J, with 23 bases between the two ends. Germline V gives CDR1 KGHSH, CDR2 LQKENI. The CDR3 consists of 17 residues. The CDR3 DNA sequence: TGTGCCAGCTCATCCAGCGCACGGACAGTGCGTAGCGGGGAGCTGTTTTTT. Protein product: CASSSSARTVRSGELFF. The full variable domain, with the rest looked up from reference TRBV18 and TRBJ2-2, is NAGVMQNPRHLVRRRGQEARLRCSPMKGHSHVYWYRQLPEEGLKFMVYLQKENIIDESGMPKERFSAEFPKEGPSILRIQQVVRGDSAAYFCASSSSARTVRSGELFFGEGSRLTVL.

By share, this clone ranks as medium-sized. This sequence joins TRBV7-9 and TRBJ1-6, with 8 nucleotides matching TRBD1. V lost 5 bases to trimming and J lost 6 bases; unmatched junction nucleotides: 9. The CDR3 consists of 16 residues. Germline V lookup: CDR1 SEHNR, CDR2 FQNEAQ (reference sequence). Here the CDR3 reads CASSRTGNILNSPLHF. The CDR3 DNA sequence: TGTGCCAGCAGCCGGACAGGGAATATCCTTAATTCACCCCTCCACTTT.

The gene calls are TRBV10-2 and TRBJ1-6, with D possibly TRBD1 on 6 matching bases. CDR1 is WSHSY and CDR2 is SAAADI in the germline V gene. This CDR3 contains 14 residues. The V and J ends lost 3 bases and 5 bases respectively, with 8 bases between them. CDR3 bases: TGCGCCAGCAGTGAAAACAGGGATAATTCACCCCTCCACTTT. Translation gives CASSENRDNSPLHF.

As DNA, the CDR3 is TGTGCCAGCAGCTTAGGTGAGGGAGGCTACACCTTC. Translating it yields CASSLGEGGYTF. The J gene is TRBJ1-2, the V gene TRBV7-9; D uncertain. This CDR3 comprises 12 residues. Germline V gene data show CDR1 as SEHNR and CDR2 as FQNEAQ (reference sequence). V lost 1 base and J lost 8, with 8 bases in between.

This clone was observed once. Here the CDR3 DNA reads TGTGCCAGCAGTGAACAGCCGAACACTGAAGCTTTCTTT. Encoded protein: CASSEQPNTEAFF. The rearrangement joins TRBV2 to TRBJ1-1, with D unresolved. Germline lookup yields CDR1 SNHLY and CDR2 FYNNEI. V was clipped by 2 bases and J by 1 base, with 5 bases between them. CDR3 length equals 13 residues.

The chain uses TRBV5-4 and TRBJ2-1; 12 bases are shared with TRBD2. CDR3 length: 15 residues. The J segment lost 8 bases and the V segment lost 5 bases, leaving 8 bases of the junction unmatched. CDR1 is SGHNT and CDR2 is YYREEE in the germline V gene (reference sequence). CDR3 nucleotides: TGTGCCAGCAGGGGTCTAGCGGGGGGGCCCGATGAGCAGTTCTTC. It specifies CASRGLAGGPDEQFF.

The chain joins TRBV5-6 to TRBJ1-2; D gene uncertain. This CDR3 contains 12 residues. In germline, CDR1 is SGHDT, CDR2 YYEEEE. The germline V and J ends were trimmed by 1 base and 5 bases, with 6 bases remaining between them. The CDR3 region has the DNA TGTGCCAGCAGCTTGCCGGGTTATGGCTACACCTTC. Translating it yields CASSLPGYGYTF.

V and J are TRBV2 and TRBJ1-4, with a tentative D call TRBD1 (6 bases). Trimming took 4 bases from V and 7 from J, leaving 22 bases between them. The CDR3 runs 17 residues. Germline V CDR1 and CDR2: SNHLY, FYNNEI. CDR3 in amino acids: CASSGTERRRRLEKLFF. CDR3 in DNA: TGTGCCAGCAGTGGGACAGAAAGGCGTCGTCGACTTGAAAAACTGTTTTTT.

The V gene is TRBV19, the J gene TRBJ2-1; the D gene is possibly TRBD1 (5 bases). The ends were cut back, 4 bases at V and 5 bases at J, with 12 bases in the middle. The germline V gene has CDR1 LNHDA and CDR2 SQIVND (reference sequence). This CDR3 is 14 amino acids long. Here the CDR3 reads CASSKQAINNEQFF. The DNA for the CDR3 is TGTGCCAGTAGTAAACAGGCGATAAACAATGAGCAGTTCTTC.

This chain joins TRBV6-6 and TRBJ1-5, with TRBD1 matching 8 bases. The V and J ends lost 0 bases and 3 bases, in that order; junction bases with no gene match: 1. The CDR3 runs 15 residues. Germline loops: CDR1 MNHNY, CDR2 SVGAGI (reference sequence). The CDR3 sequence: CASSYSDRVNQPQHF. CDR3 in DNA: TGTGCCAGCAGTTACTCGGACAGGGTCAATCAGCCCCAGCATTTT.

The chain recombines TRBV4-3 with TRBJ2-5, with D possibly matching TRBD2 (5 bases). Germline-derived CDR1 and CDR2 are LGHNA and YSLEER. CDR3 length equals 15 residues. Trimming stripped 3 bases from V and 3 bases from J, with 14 bases between. In nucleotides, the CDR3 is TGCGCCAGCAGCCAGATCCCCCTAGCAAAAGAGACCCAGTACTTC. Translation: CASSQIPLAKETQYF.

The chain links TRBV5-1 to TRBJ1-3; D might be TRBD1 (5 bases). V shed 1 base and J shed 3 bases, with 14 bases lying between them. Germline CDR1 and CDR2: SGHRS and YFSETQ. CDR3 size: 16 residues. DNA for the CDR3: TGCGCCAGCAGCTTGTTAGTCCGAGGGGATGGAAACACCATATATTTT. This sequence encodes CASSLLVRGDGNTIYF.